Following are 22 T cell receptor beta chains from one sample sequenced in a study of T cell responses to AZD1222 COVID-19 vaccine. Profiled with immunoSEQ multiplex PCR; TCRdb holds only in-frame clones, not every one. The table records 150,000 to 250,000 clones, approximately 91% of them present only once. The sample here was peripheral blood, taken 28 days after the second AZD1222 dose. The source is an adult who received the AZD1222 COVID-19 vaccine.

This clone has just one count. The CDR3 protein is CATQTQTGKGNTIYF. The CDR3 nucleotides are TGTGCCACCCAGACCCAAACAGGGAAGGGAAACACCATATATTTT. The J gene is TRBJ1-3, the V gene TRBV11-3; D might be TRBD1 (6 bases). CDR1 is SGHNT, CDR2 YENEEA, per germline. V shed 10 bases and J shed 4 bases, with 20 bases lying between them. The CDR3 totals 15 residues.

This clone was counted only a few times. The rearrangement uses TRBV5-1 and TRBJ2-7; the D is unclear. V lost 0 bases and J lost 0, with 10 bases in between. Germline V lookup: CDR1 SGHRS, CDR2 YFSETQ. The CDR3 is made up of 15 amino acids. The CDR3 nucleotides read TGCGCCAGCAGCTTGGGAGACATGAGCTCCTACGAGCAGTACTTC. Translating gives CASSLGDMSSYEQYF. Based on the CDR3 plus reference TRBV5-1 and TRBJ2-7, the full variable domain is KAGVTQTPRYLIKTRGQQVTLSCSPISGHRSVSWYQQTPGQGLQFLFEYFSETQRNKGNFPGRFSGRQFSNSRSEMNVSTLELGDSALYLCASSLGDMSSYEQYFGPGTRLTVT.

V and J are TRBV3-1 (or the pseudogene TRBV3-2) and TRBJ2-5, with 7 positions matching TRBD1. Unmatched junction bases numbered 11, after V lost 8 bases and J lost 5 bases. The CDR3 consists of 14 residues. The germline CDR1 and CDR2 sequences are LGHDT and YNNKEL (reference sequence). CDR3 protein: CASSETGDWETQYF. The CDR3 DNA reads TGTGCCAGCTCTGAAACAGGGGATTGGGAGACCCAGTACTTC.

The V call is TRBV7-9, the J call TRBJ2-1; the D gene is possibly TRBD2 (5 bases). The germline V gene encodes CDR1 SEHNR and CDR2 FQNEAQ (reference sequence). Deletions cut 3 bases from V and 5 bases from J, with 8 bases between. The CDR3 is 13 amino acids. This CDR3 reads CASSFSGDNEQFF. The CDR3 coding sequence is TGTGCCAGCAGCTTCAGCGGAGACAATGAGCAGTTCTTC.

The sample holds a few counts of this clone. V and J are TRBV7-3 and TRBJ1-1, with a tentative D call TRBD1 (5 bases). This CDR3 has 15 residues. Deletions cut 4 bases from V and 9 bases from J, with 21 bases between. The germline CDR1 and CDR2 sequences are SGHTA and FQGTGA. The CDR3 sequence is CASSSSGTRADQAFF. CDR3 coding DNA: TGTGCCAGCAGCTCGAGCGGAACCAGGGCGGATCAAGCTTTCTTT.

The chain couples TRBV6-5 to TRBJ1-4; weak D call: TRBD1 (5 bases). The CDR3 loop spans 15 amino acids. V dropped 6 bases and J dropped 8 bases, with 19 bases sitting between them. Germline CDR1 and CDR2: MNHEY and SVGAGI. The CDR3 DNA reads TGTGCCAGCAGCCGCGTAGGGACCCTAGGCGAAAAACTGTTTTTT. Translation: CASSRVGTLGEKLFF.

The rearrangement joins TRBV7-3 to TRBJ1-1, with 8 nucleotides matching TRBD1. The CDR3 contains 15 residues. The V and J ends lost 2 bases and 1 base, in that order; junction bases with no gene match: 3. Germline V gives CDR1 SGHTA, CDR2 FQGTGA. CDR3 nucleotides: TGTGCCAGCAGCTTACTTGGACAGGGGAACACTGAAGCTTTCTTT. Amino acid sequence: CASSLLGQGNTEAFF.

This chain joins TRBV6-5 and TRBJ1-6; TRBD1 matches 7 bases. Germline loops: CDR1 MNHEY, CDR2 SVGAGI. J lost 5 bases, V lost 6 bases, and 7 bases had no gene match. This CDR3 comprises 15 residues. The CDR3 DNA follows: TGTGCCAGCAGCCCGGACAGGAACCATAATTCACCCCTCCACTTT. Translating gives CASSPDRNHNSPLHF.

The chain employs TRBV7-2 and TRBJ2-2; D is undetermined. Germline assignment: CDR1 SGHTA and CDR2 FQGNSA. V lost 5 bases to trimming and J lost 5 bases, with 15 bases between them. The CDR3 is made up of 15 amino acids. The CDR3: CASSPGAAGTGELFF. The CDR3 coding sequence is TGTGCCAGCAGCCCCGGTGCCGCCGGGACCGGGGAGCTGTTTTTT.

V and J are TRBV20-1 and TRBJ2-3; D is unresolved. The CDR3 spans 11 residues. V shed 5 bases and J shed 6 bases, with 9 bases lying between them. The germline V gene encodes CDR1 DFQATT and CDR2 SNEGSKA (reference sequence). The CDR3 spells CSARHMDTQYF. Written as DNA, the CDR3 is TGCAGTGCTCGGCACATGGATACGCAGTATTTT.

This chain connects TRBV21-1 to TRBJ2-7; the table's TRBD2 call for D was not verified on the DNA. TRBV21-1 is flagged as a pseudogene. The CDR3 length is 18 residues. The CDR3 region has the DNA TGTGCCAGCAGCAAAGAGGGCCCCGGACTAGCGGGAGTAGCCGAGCAGTACTTC. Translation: CASSKEGPGLAGVAEQYF.

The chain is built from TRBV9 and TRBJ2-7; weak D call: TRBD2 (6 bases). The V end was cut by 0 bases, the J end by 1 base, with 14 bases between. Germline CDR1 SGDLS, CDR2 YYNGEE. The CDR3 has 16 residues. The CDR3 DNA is TGTGCCAGCAGCGTAGGTCTCGGGAGTGCTTCCTACGAGCAGTACTTC. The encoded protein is CASSVGLGSASYEQYF.

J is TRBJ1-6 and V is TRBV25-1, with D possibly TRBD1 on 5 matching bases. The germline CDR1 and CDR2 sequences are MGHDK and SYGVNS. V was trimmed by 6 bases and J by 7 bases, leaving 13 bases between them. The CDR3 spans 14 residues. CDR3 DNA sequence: TGTGCCAGCAGGACCGTGGGGGAGAATTCACCCCTCCACTTT. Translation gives CASRTVGENSPLHF.

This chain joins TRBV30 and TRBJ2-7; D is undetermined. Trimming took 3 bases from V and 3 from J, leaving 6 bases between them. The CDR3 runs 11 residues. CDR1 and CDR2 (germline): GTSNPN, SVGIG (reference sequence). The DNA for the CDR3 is TGTGCCTGGAGAACACGCTACGAGCAGTACTTC. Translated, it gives CAWRTRYEQYF.

The CDR3 loop is CASRRPGQGPSGYTF. The CDR3 nucleotides read TGTGCCAGCAGACGACCGGGACAGGGACCCTCCGGCTACACCTTC. The chain joins TRBV28 to TRBJ1-2; 9 bases are shared with TRBD1. With V trimmed by 6 bases and J by 8 bases, 13 bases remained unmatched. The CDR3 runs to 15 residues. Germline V gene sequence: CDR1 MDHEN, CDR2 SYDVKM.

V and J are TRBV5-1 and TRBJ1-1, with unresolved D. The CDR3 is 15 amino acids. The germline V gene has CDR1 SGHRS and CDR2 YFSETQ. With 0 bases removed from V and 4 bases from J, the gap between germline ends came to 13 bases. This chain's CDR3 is CASSLETVGITEAFF. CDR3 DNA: TGCGCCAGCAGCTTGGAGACGGTCGGTATCACTGAAGCTTTCTTT.

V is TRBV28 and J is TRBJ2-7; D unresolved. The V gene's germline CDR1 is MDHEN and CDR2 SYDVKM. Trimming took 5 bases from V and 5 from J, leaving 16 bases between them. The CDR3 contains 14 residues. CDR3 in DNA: TGTGCCAGCAGTCACGACGGACCGAAACACGAGCAGTACTTC. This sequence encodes CASSHDGPKHEQYF.

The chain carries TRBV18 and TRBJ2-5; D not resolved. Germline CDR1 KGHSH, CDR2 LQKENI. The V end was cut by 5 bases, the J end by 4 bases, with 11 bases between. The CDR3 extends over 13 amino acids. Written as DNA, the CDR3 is TGTGCCAGCTCAGGTCTAGGTGGAGAGACCCAGTACTTC. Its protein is CASSGLGGETQYF.

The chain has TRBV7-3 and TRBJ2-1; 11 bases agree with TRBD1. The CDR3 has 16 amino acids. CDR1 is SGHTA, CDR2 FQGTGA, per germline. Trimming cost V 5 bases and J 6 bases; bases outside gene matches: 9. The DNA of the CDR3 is TGTGCCAGCAGCAGAAATGCCGGGACAGGGGGCAATGAGCAGTTCTTC. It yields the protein CASSRNAGTGGNEQFF.

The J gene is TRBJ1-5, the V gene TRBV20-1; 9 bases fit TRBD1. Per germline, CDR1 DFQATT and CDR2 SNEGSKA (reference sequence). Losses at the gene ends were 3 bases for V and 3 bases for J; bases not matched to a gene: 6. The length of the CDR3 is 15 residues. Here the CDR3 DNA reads TGCAGTGCTAGTGACAGGGGGTTACTCAATCAGCCCCAGCATTTT. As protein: CSASDRGLLNQPQHF.

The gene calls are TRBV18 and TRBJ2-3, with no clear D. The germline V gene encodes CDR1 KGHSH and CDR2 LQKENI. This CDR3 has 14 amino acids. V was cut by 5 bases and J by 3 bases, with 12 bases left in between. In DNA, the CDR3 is TGTGCCAGCTCATCAACCGACGGGACAGATACGCAGTATTTT. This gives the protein CASSSTDGTDTQYF.

CDR3 amino acids: CASRGTGENQPQHF. CDR3 DNA: TGTGCCAGCCGCGGGACAGGGGAGAATCAGCCCCAGCATTTT. This sequence joins TRBV6-5 and TRBJ1-5, with TRBD1 identical over 10 bases. Germline V gene sequence: CDR1 MNHEY, CDR2 SVGAGI. V shed 8 bases and J 4 bases; nucleotides not matched to a gene: 5. CDR3 length: 14 amino acids.